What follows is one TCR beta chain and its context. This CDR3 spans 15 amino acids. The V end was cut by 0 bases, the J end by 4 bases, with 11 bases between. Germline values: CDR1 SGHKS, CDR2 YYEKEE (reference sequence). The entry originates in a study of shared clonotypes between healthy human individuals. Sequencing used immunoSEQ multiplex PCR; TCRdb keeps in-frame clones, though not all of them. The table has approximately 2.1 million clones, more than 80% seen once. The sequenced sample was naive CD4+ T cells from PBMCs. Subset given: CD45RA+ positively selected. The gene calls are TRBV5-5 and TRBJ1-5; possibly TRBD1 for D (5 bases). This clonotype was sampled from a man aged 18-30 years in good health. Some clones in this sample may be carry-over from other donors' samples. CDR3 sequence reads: CASSLVGDYNQPQHF. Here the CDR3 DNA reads TGTGCCAGCAGCTTGGTGGGGGACTATAATCAGCCCCAGCATTTT.